The 4 T cell receptor beta chains in this list originate from one sample, sequenced in a study of blood T cell repertoires in COVID-19. The assay was immunoSEQ multiplex PCR, and TCRdb's table has in-frame clones only and misses some. This table holds roughly 220,000 clones, around nine tenths found once. Input material: peripheral blood. The receptors shown here come from a man aged 55 to 70 with acute or convalescent COVID-19.

In its sample, this clone was seen once. One end of the junction varies from germline; a read error may be responsible. V gene TRBV6-1 combines with J gene TRBJ1-5; 9 positions agree with TRBD1. The CDR3 length is 15 residues. CDR1 is MNHNS, CDR2 SASEGT, per germline. This CDR3 reads CASSEDRGENQPQHF. DNA of the CDR3: TGTGCCAGCAGCGAAGACAGGGGGGAAAATCAGCCCCAGCATTTT.

The V and J genes are TRBV4-2 and TRBJ2-5; 7 bases are shared with TRBD1. The J segment lost 3 bases and the V segment lost 4 bases, leaving 5 bases of the junction unmatched. Germline CDR1 and CDR2: LGHNA and YNFKEQ. This CDR3 has 14 residues. DNA of the CDR3: TGTGCCAGCAGCCCTATTGACAGGGAAGAGACCCAGTACTTC. It translates to CASSPIDREETQYF.

This clone was seen a single time. The rearrangement uses TRBV11-2 and TRBJ1-2, with 11 bases that match TRBD1. V lost 6 bases and J lost 5; bases outside the gene matches: 5. This CDR3 contains 14 residues. Germline-derived CDR1 and CDR2 are SGHAT and FQNNGV. DNA of the CDR3: TGTGCCAGCAGTAGGGACAGGGGGACGTATGGCTACACCTTC. Residues: CASSRDRGTYGYTF.

The J gene is TRBJ1-6, the V gene TRBV5-5; D is perhaps TRBD1 (5 bases). V lost 2 bases and J 4 bases, leaving 10 bases between the germline ends. This CDR3 is 15 amino acids long. CDR1 and CDR2 from the germline V gene are SGHKS and YYEKEE (reference sequence). The CDR3 nucleotides read TGTGCCAGCAGCTTCCAGGGCCCTTATAATTCACCCCTCCACTTT. It is translated as CASSFQGPYNSPLHF.